One T cell receptor beta chain is described in this entry. The target antigen is unknown. The repertoire was sequenced with immunoSEQ multiplex PCR; TCRdb's copy has only in-frame clones and lacks some. This table has approximately 60,000 clones, 70% to 90% appearing once. The source of the sample is a study of PD-1 blockade in classical Hodgkin lymphoma. Whole-study results and caveats: Reported findings placed baseline TCR diversity lower in newly diagnosed patients (compared with healthy donors). Complete responders' baseline diversity resembled that of newly diagnosed patients. By cycle point C4D1, TCR diversity had risen significantly in CD4+ cells (but not CD8+ cells).

No patient escaped relapse after autologous stem cell transplantation, and brentuximab vedotin exposure varied. Relapsed/refractory classical Hodgkin lymphoma patients had complete, partial or progressive responses. Germline loops: CDR1 SSHAT, CDR2 FNYEAQ (reference sequence). V shed 5 bases and J shed 7 bases, with 24 bases lying between them. This CDR3 region has 16 residues. The rearrangement uses TRBV7-7 and TRBJ2-7; weak D call: TRBD1 (6 bases). The clonotype originates from a human donor with classical Hodgkin lymphoma. The sample consisted of peripheral blood mononuclear cells (PBMCs), taken at baseline. The CDR3: CASSPVPQGTLREQYF. CDR3 in DNA: TGTGCCAGCAGCCCGGTCCCTCAGGGGACGCTGCGGGAGCAGTACTTC.